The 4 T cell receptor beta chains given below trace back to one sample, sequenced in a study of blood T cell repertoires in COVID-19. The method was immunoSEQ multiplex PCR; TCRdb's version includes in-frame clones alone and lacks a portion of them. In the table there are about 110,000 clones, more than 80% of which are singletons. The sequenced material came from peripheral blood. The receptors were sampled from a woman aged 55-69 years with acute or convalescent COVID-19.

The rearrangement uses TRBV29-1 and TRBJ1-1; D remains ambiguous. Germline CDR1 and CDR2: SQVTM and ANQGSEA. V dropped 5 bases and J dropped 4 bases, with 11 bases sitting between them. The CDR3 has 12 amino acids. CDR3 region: CSVRRAGTEAFF. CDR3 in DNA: TGCAGCGTTCGCCGAGCGGGCACTGAAGCTTTCTTT. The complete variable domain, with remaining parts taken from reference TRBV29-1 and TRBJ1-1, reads SAVISQKPSRDICQRGTSLTIQCQVDSQVTMMFWYRQQPGQSLTLIATANQGSEATYESGFVIDKFPISRPNLTFSTLTVSNMSPEDSSIYLCSVRRAGTEAFFGQGTRLTVV.

CDR3 coding DNA: TGTGCCAGCAGGCACCGGGACAGCCACACCGGGGAGCTGTTTTTT. Residues: CASRHRDSHTGELFF. The chain is built from TRBV6-6 and TRBJ2-2; 7 nucleotides line up with TRBD1. CDR1 and CDR2 (germline): MNHNY, SVGAGI (reference sequence). The CDR3 has 15 amino acids. V was pared by 6 bases and J by 3 bases, with 7 bases of the junction left unmatched.

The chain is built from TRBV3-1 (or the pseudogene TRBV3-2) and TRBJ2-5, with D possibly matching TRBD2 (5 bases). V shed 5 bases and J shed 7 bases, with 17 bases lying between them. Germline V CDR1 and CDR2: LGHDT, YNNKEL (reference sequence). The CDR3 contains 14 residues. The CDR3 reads CASSGRLDLSTQYF. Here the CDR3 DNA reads TGTGCCAGCAGCGGGCGCCTGGACTTATCGACCCAGTACTTC.

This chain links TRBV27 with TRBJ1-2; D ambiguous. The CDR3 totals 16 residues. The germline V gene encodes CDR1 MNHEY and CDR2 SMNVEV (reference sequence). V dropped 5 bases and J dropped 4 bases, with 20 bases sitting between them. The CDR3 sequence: CASSPLDTGRSYGYTF. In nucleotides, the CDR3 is TGTGCCAGCAGTCCACTCGATACGGGAAGAAGCTATGGCTACACCTTC.